This T cell receptor (beta chain) was observed in a study of T cells in localized non-small cell lung cancer. CDR1 is MDHEN, CDR2 SYDVKM, per germline. There are 15 residues in the CDR3. J lost 5 bases, V lost 8 bases, and 11 bases had no gene match. The repertoire was sequenced with immunoSEQ multiplex PCR; TCRdb's copy has only in-frame clones and lacks some. The sample lists roughly 1,500 clones, approximately 40% occurring once. Study conclusions and caveats: Highest T cell clonality was seen in uninvolved adjacent lung, surpassing that measured in tumor. An association was observed between higher blood T cell density and longer overall survival. Detection in adjacent lung was observed for a median about 50 of the top 100 tumor clones.

For this clone: Its antigen remains unidentified.

The TCR was taken from a woman aged 35-70 years with stage II squamous cell lung carcinoma. V and J are TRBV28 and TRBJ1-5; 8 bases are shared with TRBD1. The specimen was lung tumor tissue, collected before any cancer treatment. The CDR3 spells CASLPWAGGDQPQHF. The CDR3 nucleotides read TGTGCCAGCCTCCCCTGGGCAGGGGGCGATCAGCCCCAGCATTTT.